What follows are 18 T cell receptor beta chains derived from one specimen sequenced in a study of T cell clonality in common variable immunodeficiency. Data came from immunoSEQ multiplex PCR; TCRdb stores just in-frame clones and leaves some out. The sample has some 42,000 clones, none seen only once; the top ten hold over 1.2%. Sequenced material: peripheral blood mononuclear cells. All receptors derive from a person between 18 and 75 years old in good health.

This clone is termed medium-sized. The missing CDR3 end, 3 residues past where the read stops, is filled in from the germline J gene. The chain uses TRBV5-1 and TRBJ1-4, with D hard to call. Trimming cost V 1 base and J 4 bases, with 8 bases left between them. There are 14 residues in the CDR3. In germline, CDR1 is SGHRS, CDR2 YFSETQ. Incomplete CDR3 DNA: TGCGCCAGCAGCTTGTGGCAGGATAATGAAAAA. This sequence encodes CASSLWQDNEK. The whole CDR3 sequence is CASSLWQDNEKLFF. Supplemented by reference TRBV5-1 and TRBJ1-4, the full variable domain reads KAGVTQTPRYLIKTRGQQVTLSCSPISGHRSVSWYQQTPGQGLQFLFEYFSETQRNKGNFPGRFSGRQFSNSRSEMNVSTLELGDSALYLCASSLWQDNEKLFFGSGTQLSVL.

This clone was seen at least ten times. The read terminates 3 residues before the CDR3 end, so the remaining end is supplied by the germline J gene. V and J are TRBV28 and TRBJ2-3; D gene uncertain. There are 14 residues in the CDR3. Between the trimmed V and J ends, which lost 4 bases and 0 bases, there was a span of 8 bases. CDR1 and CDR2 (germline): MDHEN, SYDVKM. The CDR3 is CASSSYPSTDTQYF. The sequenced CDR3 bases are TGTGCCAGCAGTTCTTATCCCAGCACAGATACG.

This clone was seen at least ten times. Read coverage stops 3 residues before the CDR3 terminus; the germline J gene supplies the remainder. The rearrangement links TRBV4-2 to TRBJ2-6; TRBD2 is a possible D gene (5 bases). The CDR3 is made up of 15 amino acids. CDR1 LGHNA and CDR2 YNFKEQ come from the germline V gene. V was trimmed by 1 base and J by 2 bases, leaving 6 bases between them. CDR3: CASSQAGAGANVLTF. The CDR3 DNA, read in part, is TGTGCCAGCAGCCAAGCCGGGGCTGGGGCCAACGTC.

This clone was observed many times. Relative to the germline gene, one junction end is altered; a read error may explain this. The read finishes 3 residues shy of the CDR3 end, and the germline J gene is used to complete it. The chain carries TRBV6-1 and TRBJ1-2; perhaps TRBD1 as D (6 bases). CDR1 and CDR2 from the germline V gene are MNHNS and SASEGT. This CDR3 region has 13 residues. The DNA read from the CDR3 is TGTGCCAGCGGTGACAGGAGGGCCTCCGGC. It yields the protein CASGDRRASG. The whole CDR3 protein is CASGDRRASGYTF.

Notes on this clone: The CDR3 end falls 3 residues outside the read, so it is completed with the germline J gene. This chain links TRBV7-9 with TRBJ1-1; D unresolved. CDR1 and CDR2 from the germline V gene are SEHNR and FQNEAQ (reference sequence). This CDR3 is built from 12 residues. The V end lost 6 bases, the J end lost 0 bases, and 5 bases lay between the germline ends. The sequenced part of the CDR3 DNA is TGTGCCAGCAGTATTATGAACACTGAA. The encoded protein is CASSIMNTE. The full CDR3 protein is CASSIMNTEAFF.

This clone was seen many times. The missing CDR3 end, 3 residues past where the read stops, is filled in from the germline J gene. This sample also contains other DNA sequences that code for the same CDR3. V is TRBV5-1 and J is TRBJ2-3, with 8 bases fitting TRBD2. Trimming removed 3 bases from V and 0 bases from J; junction bases left unmatched: 3. The CDR3 has 15 residues. From germline, CDR1 is SGHRS and CDR2 YFSETQ. CDR3 DNA (partial): TGCGCCAGCAGCTCCATAGCGGGAAGCACAGATACG. Translation: CASSSIAGSTDT. The entire CDR3 protein reads CASSSIAGSTDTQYF.

This clone was observed at least ten times. The read ends 3 residues early relative to the CDR3; the germline J gene fills the gap. The chain links TRBV20-1 to TRBJ2-7; TRBD2 aligns across 10 bases. Trimming at V came to 5 bases and at J to 4 bases, leaving 8 bases not matched to a gene. This CDR3 has 14 amino acids. The germline gives CDR1 DFQATT, CDR2 SNEGSKA (reference sequence). CDR3 region: CSALKREGRYEQYF. The DNA read from the CDR3 is TGCAGTGCTCTTAAGCGGGAGGGCCGATACGAG.

This clone was counted only a few times. Coverage ceases 3 residues before the CDR3 finishes, and the germline J gene fills in the end. The rearrangement joins TRBV7-2 to TRBJ1-2; maybe TRBD1 (6 bases). The germline V gene has CDR1 SGHTA and CDR2 FQGNSA. This CDR3 contains 13 residues. CDR3 protein: CASRGQGKDEYTF. The DNA read from the CDR3 is TGTGCCAGCCGGGGCCAGGGGAAGGACGAG.

This clone was recorded at least ten times. Coverage ceases 3 residues before the CDR3 finishes, and the germline J gene fills in the end. The chain has TRBV11-2 and TRBJ2-7; D may be TRBD1 (6 bases). CDR1 is SGHAT, CDR2 FQNNGV, per germline. The CDR3 is 15 residues long. V shed 4 bases and J shed 2 bases, with 15 bases lying between them. The covered CDR3 bases are TGTGCCAGCAGCTCCCTTGACAGGCCCCCCTACGAG. Translation: CASSSLDRPPYE. The whole CDR3 sequence is CASSSLDRPPYEQYF.

In its sample, this clone was seen many times. The read ends 3 residues shy of where the CDR3 ends; the end is completed using the germline J gene. The chain has TRBV5-4 and TRBJ2-1, with 10 bases identical to TRBD1. The V segment lost 3 bases and the J segment 7 bases; nucleotides outside the gene matches: 7. The V gene's germline CDR1 is SGHNT and CDR2 YYREEE (reference sequence). This CDR3 region has 15 residues. The CDR3 region is CASSSPGQGWNEQFF. The sequenced part of the CDR3 DNA is TGTGCCAGCAGCTCGCCGGGACAGGGGTGGAATGAG.

In this sample, this clone turned up many times. The sequence runs out 3 residues before the end of the CDR3; the remainder is reconstructed from the germline J gene. The V and J genes are TRBV10-3 and TRBJ2-3, with D tentatively TRBD2 (5 bases). Trimming cost V 0 bases and J 2 bases, with 12 bases left between them. CDR3 length: 16 residues. Germline CDR1 and CDR2: ENHRY and SYGVKD. CDR3 bases read: TGTGCCATCAGTGAGTCGGAAGCGGCCGACACAGATACG. This codes for CAISESEAADTDT. The full CDR3 reads CAISESEAADTDTQYF.

In this sample, this clone turned up many times. The read stops 3 residues short of the end of the CDR3; the missing end is completed from the germline J gene. The chain is built from TRBV2 and TRBJ2-3; 13 positions match TRBD2. The CDR3 is made up of 16 amino acids. V was clipped by 6 bases and J by 6 bases; unmatched bases: 9. Germline lookup yields CDR1 SNHLY and CDR2 FYNNEI. The part of the CDR3 DNA that was read is TGTGCCAGCAGGCACATACTAGCGGGAGGGCCTGATACG. This encodes CASRHILAGGPDT. The whole CDR3 is CASRHILAGGPDTQYF.

In this sample, this clone turned up many times. The CDR3 extends 3 residues past the end of the read, so its final part is completed from the germline J gene. J is TRBJ1-5 and V is TRBV20-1, with D uncertain. With 3 bases removed from V and 0 bases from J, the gap between germline ends came to 9 bases. From germline, CDR1 is DFQATT and CDR2 SNEGSKA (reference sequence). The CDR3 loop spans 14 amino acids. CDR3: CSASSLYSNQPQHF. Incomplete CDR3 DNA: TGCAGTGCTAGTTCACTATATAGCAATCAGCCC.

This clone appeared many times. One end of the junction does not line up with germline, which may come from a read error. The read terminates 3 residues before the CDR3 end, so the remaining end is supplied by the germline J gene. The gene calls are TRBV7-7 and TRBJ2-5; tentative D call: TRBD2 (5 bases). This CDR3 is 16 amino acids long. From germline, CDR1 is SSHAT and CDR2 FNYEAQ (reference sequence). The CDR3 here is CASSLSWTLRGETQYF. The sequenced CDR3 bases are TGTGCTAGCAGCCTGAGCTGGACCCTTCGGGGAGAGACC. Combining the CDR3 with reference TRBV7-7 and TRBJ2-5 gives the whole variable domain GAGVSQSPRYKVTKRGQDVTLRCDPISSHATLYWYQQALGQGPEFLTYFNYEAQPDKSGLPSDRFSAERPEGSISTLTIQRTEQRDSAMYRCASSLSWTLRGETQYFGPGTRLLVL.

This clone has at least ten counts. This chain's CDR3 is CASSRTSGFQETQYF. The CDR3 DNA, read in part, is TGTGCCAGCAGTCGGACTAGCGGGTTCCAAGAGACC. The chain joins TRBV2 to TRBJ2-5, with 11 bases lining up with TRBD2. The read falls 3 residues short of the CDR3 end, and the missing part is taken from the germline J gene. The CDR3 is 15 amino acids. Per the germline V gene, CDR1 is SNHLY and CDR2 is FYNNEI. After removal of 5 bases from V and 1 base from J, the junction contained 3 bases not matched to a gene.

This clone occurred many times. The read terminates 3 residues ahead of where the CDR3 ends, so the germline J gene completes it. The rearrangement uses TRBV28 and TRBJ2-3; 9 nucleotides agree with TRBD1. The CDR3 extends over 16 amino acids. CDR1 and CDR2 from the germline V gene are MDHEN and SYDVKM. Trimming removed 3 bases from V and 2 bases from J; junction bases left unmatched: 6. CDR3 loop: CASSFSTGGFTDTQYF. The part of the CDR3 DNA that was read is TGTGCCAGCAGTTTTTCGACAGGGGGATTCACAGATACG.

There are many counts of this clone. The CDR3 end is not reached by the read, which stops 3 residues before it; the germline J gene fills it in. This chain joins TRBV20-1 and TRBJ2-3; 10 positions agree with TRBD2. Looked up from germline, CDR1 is DFQATT and CDR2 is SNEGSKA (reference sequence). This CDR3 has 17 amino acids. CDR3 protein: CSARDFRSGRAMAAQYF. CDR3 DNA (partial): TGCAGTGCTAGAGATTTTCGAAGCGGGAGGGCCATGGCAGCG.

In its sample, this clone was seen a few times. A much larger clone differs from this one at a single base, so this may be a read error. The read ends 3 residues early relative to the CDR3; the germline J gene fills the gap. The chain uses TRBV5-1 and TRBJ2-5, with 12 bases fitting TRBD2. Per germline, CDR1 SGHRS and CDR2 YFSETQ. The CDR3 is made up of 15 amino acids. CDR3: CASSSGLAGTDTQYF. CDR3 bases read: TGCGCCAGCAGCTCCGGACTAGCGGGGACAGATACC.